The clone carrying this TCR beta chain has a handful of counts. The antigen is unknown. Uncontrolled infection, other autoimmune disease, pregnancy or lactation led to exclusion. The record originates from a study of T cells in Graves' hyperthyroidism and ophthalmopathy. The ends were cut back, 0 bases at V and 10 bases at J, with 12 bases in the middle. The CDR3 length is 13 residues. The V gene's germline CDR1 is ENHRY and CDR2 SYGVKD. Study-wide results and limits: Prediction of ophthalmopathy progression came a median around 6 months pre-onset.

Authors of the study amplified TCR beta CDR3 regions from RNA transcripts. First-round RT-PCR with HTBI primers amplified the TCR CDR3 region. TCRdb called the multiplex PCR reads again in MiXCR, with one record for every CDR3 protein. The sample holds about 840,000 distinct CDR3 sequences; more than 30% are singletons and the top ten take about 8.9%. Sequences were obtained from blood. The source of this sequence is a man between 18 and 29 years old with Graves' hyperthyroidism. This chain uses TRBV10-3 with TRBJ1-1, with unresolved D. The CDR3 nucleotides read TGTGCCATCAGTGAGTCGAATTCGGGCAGAGCTTTCTTT. Protein sequence: CAISESNSGRAFF.